This T cell receptor beta chain came from a study of shared clonotypes between healthy human individuals. Broader study findings: Naive CD4 clonotypes overlapped across a few donors at around 5%.

The test was conducted at deep level. Repertoires were generated with immunoSEQ multiplex PCR, while TCRdb's copy carries only in-frame clones and drops some. The sample has more than 1.2 million clones, approximately 98.5% seen once. CD4+ cells yielded CD45RA+ naive and CD45RA-negative memory subsets. Germline V lookup: CDR1 MGHDK, CDR2 SYGVNS. This CDR3 is 12 amino acids long. Trimming shortened V by 4 bases and J by 5 bases, and 8 bases separated the two germline ends. About this clone itself: Its antigen is unidentified.

The TCR comes from a man aged 25-45 years in good health. Sequencing was done on a sample of naive CD4+ T cells sorted from blood. Subset indicated: CD45RA+ positively selected. The V and J genes are TRBV25-1 and TRBJ1-1; maybe TRBD1 (5 bases). The CDR3 bases are TGTGCCAGCAGTGGTTGGGGGACTGAAGCTTTCTTT. Its translation: CASSGWGTEAFF.